Listed here is a single T cell receptor (beta chain). The antigen is unknown. Assay used: immunoSEQ multiplex PCR; TCRdb lists only in-frame clones, some missing. Among 2 million to 2.5 million clones listed, 90% to 95% were seen once. The naive CD8 population came from CD45RO-negative cells selected for CCR7, without terminally differentiated effector memory CD45RA+ cells. This sample stems from a study of shared clonotypes between healthy human individuals. Across the whole study: CD4 naive cells filled three plates per donor, CD4 memory three, CD8 naive two and CD8 memory one.

Study outcomes and limitations: Among non-shared clonotypes, generation probabilities were lower than among those shared by all four donors. Clonotype sharing levels among donors were expected to vary with sequencing depth. In having few donors, the study represented limited genetic and exposure-history diversity.

This CDR3 is built from 16 residues. From germline, CDR1 is SQVTM and CDR2 ANQGSEA. V was clipped by 6 bases and J by 8 bases, with 28 bases between them. This sequence joins TRBV29-1 and TRBJ1-2; a weak D match, TRBD1 (5 bases). The sample was naive CD8+ T cells from PBMCs. The sequence came from a man aged 18 to 30 in good health. Some clones in this sample may be carry-over from other donors' samples. CDR3 sequence (DNA): TGCAGCGTGCGAGAGTGGGACCCACAAGGTATTAAGGGCTACACCTTC. As protein: CSVREWDPQGIKGYTF.